This TCR beta chain was observed in a study of PD-L1 blockade in urothelial cancer. As for the study in general: Most of the 29 patients were males with bladder-origin urothelial cancer. From 0 to 3 prior chemotherapy regimens had been given to the patients.

Documented time point: pretreatment peripheral blood. The V gene end was trimmed by 0 bases and the J gene end by 2 bases; junction bases not matched to a gene: 2. There are 14 residues in the CDR3. Germline V gene data show CDR1 as SGDLS and CDR2 as YYNGEE. Sequencing used immunoSEQ multiplex PCR; TCRdb keeps in-frame clones, though not all of them. The table records about 76,000 clones, almost 90% of them present only once. The chain has TRBV9 and TRBJ2-7, with 7 bases that match TRBD1. The sequenced sample was PBMCs, obtained around atezolizumab (anti-PD-L1) treatment. The receptor was derived from a man aged 70-80 years with urothelial cancer. The CDR3 bases are TGTGCCAGCAGCGTAGGACAGGGCCCCTACGAGCAGTACTTC. Translated, it gives CASSVGQGPYEQYF. Full variable domain (outside the CDR3, taken from reference TRBV9 and TRBJ2-7): DSGVTQTPKHLITATGQRVTLRCSPRSGDLSVYWYQQSLDQGLQFLIQYYNGEERAKGNILERFSAQQFPDLHSELNLSSLELGDSALYFCASSVGQGPYEQYFGPGTRLTVT.